Below, 2 T cell receptor beta chains from the same sample are listed, as sequenced in a study of graft-versus-host responses after intestinal transplantation. The method was immunoSEQ multiplex PCR; TCRdb's version includes in-frame clones alone and lacks a portion of them. The data contain thousands of clones, roughly 93% of them singletons. The starting material was PBMCs, obtained 11 days after intestinal transplantation. The receptors were gathered from a human patient who received an intestinal transplant, so some T cells may come from the graft donor.

The J gene is TRBJ1-1, the V gene TRBV5-1; D is uncertain. The germline V and J ends were trimmed by 4 bases and 2 bases, with 21 bases remaining between them. CDR3 length: 17 amino acids. Germline CDR1 SGHRS, CDR2 YFSETQ. CDR3 coding DNA: TGCGCCAGCAGCCCTAAGTTTTTCCGGGGAATTAACACTGAAGCTTTCTTT. Amino acid sequence: CASSPKFFRGINTEAFF. The full variable domain, rest sourced from reference TRBV5-1 and TRBJ1-1, is KAGVTQTPRYLIKTRGQQVTLSCSPISGHRSVSWYQQTPGQGLQFLFEYFSETQRNKGNFPGRFSGRQFSNSRSEMNVSTLELGDSALYLCASSPKFFRGINTEAFFGQGTRLTVV.

This chain links TRBV5-1 with TRBJ2-1; D may be TRBD2 (5 bases). The CDR3 is 10 residues long. CDR1 SGHRS and CDR2 YFSETQ come from the germline V gene. With 4 bases removed from V and 9 bases from J, the gap between germline ends came to 5 bases. The CDR3 spells CASSGSEQFF. CDR3 in DNA: TGCGCCAGCAGCGGGAGTGAGCAGTTCTTC.